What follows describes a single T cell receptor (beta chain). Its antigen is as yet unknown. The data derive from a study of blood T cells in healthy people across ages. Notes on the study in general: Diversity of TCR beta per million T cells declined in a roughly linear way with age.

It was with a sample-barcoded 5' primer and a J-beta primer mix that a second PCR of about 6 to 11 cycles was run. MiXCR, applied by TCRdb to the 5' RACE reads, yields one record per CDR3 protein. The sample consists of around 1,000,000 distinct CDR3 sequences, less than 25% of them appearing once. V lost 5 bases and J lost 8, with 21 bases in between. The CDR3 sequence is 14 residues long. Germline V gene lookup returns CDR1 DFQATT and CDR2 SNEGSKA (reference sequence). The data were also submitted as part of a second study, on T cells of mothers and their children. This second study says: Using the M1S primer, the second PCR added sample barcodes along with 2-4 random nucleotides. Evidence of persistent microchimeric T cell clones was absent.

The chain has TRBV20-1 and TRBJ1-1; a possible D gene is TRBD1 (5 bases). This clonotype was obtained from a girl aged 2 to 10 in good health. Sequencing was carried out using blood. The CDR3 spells CSAPTLRGFTEAFF. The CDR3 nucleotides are TGCAGTGCTCCTACGCTCCGGGGCTTCACCGAAGCTTTCTTT.